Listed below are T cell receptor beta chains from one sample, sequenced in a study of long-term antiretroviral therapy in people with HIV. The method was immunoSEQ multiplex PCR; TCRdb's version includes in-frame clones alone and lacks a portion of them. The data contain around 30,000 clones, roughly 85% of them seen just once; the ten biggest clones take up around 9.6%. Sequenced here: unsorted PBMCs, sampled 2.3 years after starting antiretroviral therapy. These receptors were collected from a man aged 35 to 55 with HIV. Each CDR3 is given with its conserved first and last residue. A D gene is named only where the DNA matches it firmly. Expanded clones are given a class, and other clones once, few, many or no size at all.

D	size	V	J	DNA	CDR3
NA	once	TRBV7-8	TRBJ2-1	TGTGCCAGCAGCTTAGAGCGTTGGGGGGCCTATGAGCAGTTCTTC	CASSLERWGAYEQFF
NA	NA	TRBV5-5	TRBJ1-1	TGTGCCAGCAGCTTGCGTTCGGGGGCAGCGAACACTGAAGCTTTCTTT	CASSLRSGAANTEAFF
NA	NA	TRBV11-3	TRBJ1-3	TGTGCCAGCAGCTTCGCCTGGGGGACTTACTCTGGAAACACCATATATTTT	CASSFAWGTYSGNTIYF
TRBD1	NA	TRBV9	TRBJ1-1	TGTGCCAGCAGCGTAGGAGGGGGCGCGTCCGTGAACACTGAAGCTTTCTTT	CASSVGGGASVNTEAFF
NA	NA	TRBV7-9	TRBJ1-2	TGTGCCAGCAGCTTAGATGGTTTGCACTACTATGGCTACACCTTC	CASSLDGLHYYGYTF
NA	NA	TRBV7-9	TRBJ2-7	TGTGCCAGCAGCCCAGGAACCTCCTACGAGCAGTACTTC	CASSPGTSYEQYF
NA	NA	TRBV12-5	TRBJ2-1	TGTGCTAGTGGTTTGGACGGCAATGAGCAGTTCTTC	CASGLDGNEQFF
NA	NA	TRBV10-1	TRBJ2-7	TGCGCCAGCAGTGAGGGGTTGGGGTGGCAGTACTTC	CASSEGLGWQYF
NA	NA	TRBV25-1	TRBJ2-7	TGTGCCAGCAGCCCGGGACACTACGAGCAGTACTTC	CASSPGHYEQYF
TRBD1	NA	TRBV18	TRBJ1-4	TGTGCCAGCTCACCACCTAATCGGGGGACAGGGGGCCCCTCAACTAATGAAAAACTGTTTTTT	CASSPPNRGTGGPSTNEKLFF
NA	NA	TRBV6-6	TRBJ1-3	TGTGCCAGCAGTTCCGGGCTAGCGGCGGACACCATATATTTT	CASSSGLAADTIYF
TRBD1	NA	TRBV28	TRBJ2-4	TGTGCCAGCAGTTTATTGGACAGGGGGGCCAAAAACATTCAGTACTTC	CASSLLDRGAKNIQYF
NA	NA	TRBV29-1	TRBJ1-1	TGCAGCGTTGTCCGGGACCTGAGGGACACTGAAGCTTTCTTT	CSVVRDLRDTEAFF
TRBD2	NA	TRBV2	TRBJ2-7	TGTGCCAGCAGTGATTGGACTAGCGGGAGGGCCCGGGAGCAGTACTTC	CASSDWTSGRAREQYF
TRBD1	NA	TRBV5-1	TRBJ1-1	TGCGCCAGCAGCTTGGATGGACAGGGGTACACTGAAGCTTTCTTT	CASSLDGQGYTEAFF
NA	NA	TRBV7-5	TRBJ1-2	TGTGTCAGAAGCAGCCACCGACAGGGGATTAACTATGGCTACACCTTC	CVRSSHRQGINYGYTF
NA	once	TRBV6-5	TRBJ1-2	TGTGCCAGCAGGCACGGCGAGTCAATTGGCTACACCTTC	CASRHGESIGYTF
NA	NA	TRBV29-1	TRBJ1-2	TGCAGCGGTCAGGCGCTATATGGCTACACCTTC	CSGQALYGYTF
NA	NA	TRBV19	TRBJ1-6	TGTGCCAGTAGTATTTACGACTCCCAAGGTCGTTCACCCCTCCACTTT	CASSIYDSQGRSPLHF
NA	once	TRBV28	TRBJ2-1	TGTGCCAGCAGTTCCCGCGCTCAGTTCTTC	CASSSRAQFF
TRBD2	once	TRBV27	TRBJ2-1	TGTGCCAGCAGTCTCGGACTAGCGGGGGGCAATGAGCAGTTCTTC	CASSLGLAGGNEQFF
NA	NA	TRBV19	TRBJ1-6	TGTGCCAGTAGTATTCAACTTAATTCACCCCTCCACTTT	CASSIQLNSPLHF
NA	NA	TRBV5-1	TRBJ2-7	TGCGCCAGCAGCTTAGGTACAAGCTCCTACGAGCAGTACTTC	CASSLGTSSYEQYF
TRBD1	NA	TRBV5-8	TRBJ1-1	TGTGCCAGCAGTCCCGGGACAGCTAGCGACACTGAAGCTTTCTTT	CASSPGTASDTEAFF
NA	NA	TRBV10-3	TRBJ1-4	TGTGCCATCAGTGAGGGGGACATGGCTAATGAAAAACTGTTTTTT	CAISEGDMANEKLFF
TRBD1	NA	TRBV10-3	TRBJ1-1	TGTGCCATCAGTGGACAGGGGAAAACTGAAGCTTTCTTT	CAISGQGKTEAFF
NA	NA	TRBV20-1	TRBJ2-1	TGCAGTGCCAGGGACAATGAGCAGTTCTTC	CSARDNEQFF
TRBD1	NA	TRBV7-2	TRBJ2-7	TGTGCCAGCAGCTTGAGAGTGGACAGGTCCTACGAGCAGTACTTC	CASSLRVDRSYEQYF
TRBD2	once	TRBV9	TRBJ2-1	TGTGCCAGCAGCGTAGGGGAGGGAGCCGCAGGGGAGCAGTTCTTC	CASSVGEGAAGEQFF
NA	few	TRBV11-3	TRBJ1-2	TGTGCCAGCAGCGAAGAGGGGGATTACTATGGCTACACCTTC	CASSEEGDYYGYTF
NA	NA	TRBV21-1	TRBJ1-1	TGTGCCAGCAGCACGGTGGGGGGGTTCGGGAACACTGAAGCTTTCTTT	CASSTVGGFGNTEAFF
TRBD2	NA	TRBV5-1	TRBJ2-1	TGCGCCAGCAGCTTGTCGATCTTAGCGGGAGGGAAAGAGCAGTTCTTC	CASSLSILAGGKEQFF
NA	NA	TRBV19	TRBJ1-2	TGTGCCAGTATCGGCAGACAGGCGTATGGCTACACCTTC	CASIGRQAYGYTF
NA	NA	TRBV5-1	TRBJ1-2	TGCGCCAGCAGGAATGAGGGGGATGGCTACACCTTC	CASRNEGDGYTF
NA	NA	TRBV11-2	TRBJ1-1	TGTGCCAGCAGCTTAATTGGGTGGGGTGAAGCTTTCTTT	CASSLIGWGEAFF
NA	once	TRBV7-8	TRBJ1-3	TGTGCCAGCGGGTCGGGGGACTCTGGAAACACCATATATTTT	CASGSGDSGNTIYF
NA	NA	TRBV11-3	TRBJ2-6	TGTGCCAGCAGCCCAGGGGGGTCCGGGGCCAACGTCCTGACTTTC	CASSPGGSGANVLTF
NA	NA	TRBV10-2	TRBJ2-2	TGCGCCAGCAGTTGGCCGAGGGGCACACCCGGGGAGCTGTTTTTT	CASSWPRGTPGELFF
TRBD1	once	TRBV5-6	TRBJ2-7	TGTGCCAGCAGCCGGGACAGGGGGGGAGCCGAGCAGTACTTC	CASSRDRGGAEQYF
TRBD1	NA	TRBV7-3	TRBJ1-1	TGTGCCAGCAGCTCCACAGGGGGCCGCACTGAAGCTTTCTTT	CASSSTGGRTEAFF
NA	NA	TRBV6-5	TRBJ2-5	TGTGCCAGCAGTTTGGGGGGTGGGGGGAGGAGGGAGACCCAGTACTTC	CASSLGGGGRRETQYF
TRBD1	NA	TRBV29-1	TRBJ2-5	TGCAGCGTCGAGGGGGCTCAAGAGACCCAGTACTTC	CSVEGAQETQYF
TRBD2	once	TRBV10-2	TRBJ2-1	TGCGCCAGTAGACTAGCGGTAAACAATGAGCAGTTCTTC	CASRLAVNNEQFF
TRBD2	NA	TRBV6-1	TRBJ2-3	TGTGCCAGCAGTGAAGCGCTAGCGGCAGATACGCAGTATTTT	CASSEALAADTQYF
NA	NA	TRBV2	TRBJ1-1	TGTGCCAGCAGTGAGTCACGCGTTGGCACTGAAGCTTTCTTT	CASSESRVGTEAFF
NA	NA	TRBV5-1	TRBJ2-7	TGCGCCAGCAGCTTGGACGGAGCCTACGAGCAGTACTTC	CASSLDGAYEQYF
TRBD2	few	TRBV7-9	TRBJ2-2	TGTGCCAGCAGCCGCGGACTAGTGCGCACCGGGGAGCTGTTTTTT	CASSRGLVRTGELFF
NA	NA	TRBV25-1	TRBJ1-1	TGTGCCAGCAGTGAATTCGGGGGGCGAAGGAACACTGAAGCTTTCTTT	CASSEFGGRRNTEAFF
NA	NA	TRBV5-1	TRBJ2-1	TGCGCCAGCAGCGAGTTAGGTACGAGCCGTCTTGTGGAGCAGTTCTTC	CASSELGTSRLVEQFF
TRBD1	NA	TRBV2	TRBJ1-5	TGTGCCACCCAACGACAGGGGTCGGATCAGCCCCAGCATTTT	CATQRQGSDQPQHF
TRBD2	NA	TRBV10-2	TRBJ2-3	TGCGCCAGCAGTGACTCGGGACTAGCGGGAATGGTGGATACGCAGTATTTT	CASSDSGLAGMVDTQYF
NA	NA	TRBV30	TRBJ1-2	TGTGCCTGGACGGACAGTCTTAACTATGGCTACACCTTC	CAWTDSLNYGYTF
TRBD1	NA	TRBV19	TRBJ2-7	TGTGCCAGTAGTCCCCGACAGGGGTTGCGGGGCTTCAGCTCCTACGAGCAGTACTTC	CASSPRQGLRGFSSYEQYF
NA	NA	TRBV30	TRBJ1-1	TGTGCCGGGCAACGAGGGGTTCCGAACACTGAAGCTTTCTTT	CAGQRGVPNTEAFF
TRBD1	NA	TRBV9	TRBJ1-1	TGTGCCAGCAGCGGGAGCGGGGGACAGGTAACCACTGAAGCTTTCTTT	CASSGSGGQVTTEAFF